A single sample is the source of the 5 T cell receptor beta chains below, sequenced in a study of beta chain features in type 1 diabetes. Every bit of the isolated RNA underwent reverse transcription, so sequencing read expressed TCRB transcripts. The data were produced by immunoSEQ multiplex PCR, yet TCRdb's version contains in-frame clones alone and is incomplete. The table lists roughly 370,000 clones, more than 11% of them singletons. The specimen sequenced was naive CD4+ T cells from blood. These receptor sequences come from a man aged 25 to 40 in good health.

The gene calls are TRBV7-8 and TRBJ2-7; 7 nucleotides match TRBD2. The CDR3 consists of 12 residues. Germline assignment: CDR1 SGHVS and CDR2 FQNEAQ. Germline trimming cut 5 bases from V and 4 bases from J; bases unmatched to any gene: 2. The CDR3 bases are TGTGCCAGCAGCGTGGGAGGGTACGAGCAGTACGTC. Translating gives CASSVGGYEQYV.

V and J are TRBV5-1 and TRBJ2-7, with D possibly being TRBD2 (5 bases). Germline V lookup: CDR1 SGHRS, CDR2 YFSETQ. CDR3 length equals 14 residues. Trimming removed 4 bases from V and 3 bases from J, with 14 bases in between. The DNA for the CDR3 is TGCGCCAGCAGCCCCAGACGGGGTGGCTACGAGCAGTACTTC. This encodes CASSPRRGGYEQYF.

This clone has more than one count but fewer than ten. The chain couples TRBV2 to TRBJ2-7, with 10 bases matching TRBD2. The CDR3 loop spans 13 amino acids. In germline, CDR1 is SNHLY, CDR2 FYNNEI. V was pared by 6 bases and J by 8 bases, with 7 bases of the junction left unmatched. The CDR3 here is CASRLAGDPKQYV. The CDR3 DNA sequence: TGTGCCAGCAGGCTAGCGGGAGACCCTAAGCAGTACGTC.

This clone occurred a few times. This chain connects TRBV6-5 to TRBJ2-3; 8 nucleotides agree with TRBD1. CDR3 length equals 14 residues. The germline CDR1 and CDR2 sequences are MNHEY and SVGAGI. J was trimmed by 0 bases and V by 6 bases; bases with no gene match: 2. CDR3: CASSWDRSTDTQYF. Written as DNA, the CDR3 is TGTGCCAGCAGCTGGGACAGGAGCACAGATACGCAGTATTTT.

The chain couples TRBV19 to TRBJ1-2; D gene uncertain. V gave up 1 base and J gave up 5 bases, with 11 bases separating them. CDR1 and CDR2 from the germline V gene are LNHDA and SQIVND (reference sequence). The CDR3 is made up of 14 amino acids. CDR3 protein: CASSIVPSGYGYTF. CDR3 nucleotides: TGTGCCAGTAGTATAGTCCCATCGGGGTATGGCTACACCTTC.